This T cell receptor (beta chain) derives from a study of beta chain features in type 1 diabetes. Whole-study results and caveats: Type 1 diabetes patients had VDJ junctions that carried fewer insertions and more deletions. Patients showed naive, central memory and Treg TCRB repertoires that appeared more similar than those of healthy donors.

Trimming shortened V by 1 base and J by 2 bases, and 17 bases separated the two germline ends. The germline gives CDR1 SQVTM, CDR2 ANQGSEA. The CDR3 runs 16 residues. Expressed TCRB transcripts were sequenced because the isolated RNA had all been reverse transcribed beforehand. The repertoire was sequenced with immunoSEQ multiplex PCR; TCRdb's copy has only in-frame clones and lacks some. The table lists about 140,000 clones, about 7% of them singletons. Remarks on this clone: Its antigen is currently unknown.

The receptor was isolated from a woman aged 25 to 39 in good health. The gene calls are TRBV29-1 and TRBJ1-1, with a tentative D call TRBD1 (5 bases). Sequenced: central memory CD4+ T cells from blood. This chain's CDR3 is CSVEGGGGFTNTEAFF. The CDR3 DNA reads TGCAGCGTTGAAGGGGGGGGTGGATTCACTAACACTGAAGCTTTCTTT.